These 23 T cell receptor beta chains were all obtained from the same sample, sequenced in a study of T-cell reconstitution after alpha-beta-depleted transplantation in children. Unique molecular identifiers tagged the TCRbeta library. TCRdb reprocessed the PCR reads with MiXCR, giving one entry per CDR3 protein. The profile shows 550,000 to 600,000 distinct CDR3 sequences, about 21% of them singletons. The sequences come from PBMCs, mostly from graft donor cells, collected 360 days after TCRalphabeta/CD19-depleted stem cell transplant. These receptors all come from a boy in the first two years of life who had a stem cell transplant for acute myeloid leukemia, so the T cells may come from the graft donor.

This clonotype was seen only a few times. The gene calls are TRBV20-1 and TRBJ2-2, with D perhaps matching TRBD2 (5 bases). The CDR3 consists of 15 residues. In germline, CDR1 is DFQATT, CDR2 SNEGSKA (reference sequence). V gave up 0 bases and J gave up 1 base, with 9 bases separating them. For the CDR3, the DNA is TGCAGTGCTAGAGATAATCGGGGGAACACCGGGGAGCTGTTTTTT. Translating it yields CSARDNRGNTGELFF.

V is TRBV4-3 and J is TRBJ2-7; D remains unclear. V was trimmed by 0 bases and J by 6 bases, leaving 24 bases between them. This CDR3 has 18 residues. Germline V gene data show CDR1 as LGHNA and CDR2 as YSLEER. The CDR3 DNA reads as TGCGCCAGCAGCCAAGATGCCATGTGGGTTGCAGGTCGGGCCGAGCAGTACTTC. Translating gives CASSQDAMWVAGRAEQYF.

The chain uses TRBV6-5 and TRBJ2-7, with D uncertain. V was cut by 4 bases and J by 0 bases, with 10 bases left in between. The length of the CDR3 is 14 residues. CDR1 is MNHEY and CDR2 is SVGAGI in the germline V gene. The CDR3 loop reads CASSSLQSSYEQYF. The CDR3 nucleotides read TGTGCCAGCAGTTCACTACAGAGCTCCTACGAGCAGTACTTC.

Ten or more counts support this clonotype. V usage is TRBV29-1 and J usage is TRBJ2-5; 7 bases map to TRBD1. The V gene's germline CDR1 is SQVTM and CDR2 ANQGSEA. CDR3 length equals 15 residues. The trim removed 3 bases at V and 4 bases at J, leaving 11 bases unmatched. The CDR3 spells CSVEDLTGFAETQYF. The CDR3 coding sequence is TGCAGCGTTGAGGATCTGACAGGGTTTGCAGAGACCCAGTACTTC.

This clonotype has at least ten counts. CDR3: CSATTMRGHEQYF. CDR3 coding DNA: TGCAGTGCTACTACTATGAGAGGGCACGAGCAGTACTTC. The V gene is TRBV20-1, the J gene TRBJ2-7; possible D gene TRBD2, 5 bases. The ends were cut back, 4 bases at V and 5 bases at J, with 15 bases in the middle. This CDR3 is built from 13 residues. The germline V gene has CDR1 DFQATT and CDR2 SNEGSKA (reference sequence).

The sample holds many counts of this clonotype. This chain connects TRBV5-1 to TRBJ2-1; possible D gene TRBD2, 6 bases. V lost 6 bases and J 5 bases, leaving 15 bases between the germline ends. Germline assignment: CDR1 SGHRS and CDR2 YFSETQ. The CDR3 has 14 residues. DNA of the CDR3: TGCGCCAGCAATGACGGGGGTTGGGACAATGAGCAGTTCTTC. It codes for CASNDGGWDNEQFF.

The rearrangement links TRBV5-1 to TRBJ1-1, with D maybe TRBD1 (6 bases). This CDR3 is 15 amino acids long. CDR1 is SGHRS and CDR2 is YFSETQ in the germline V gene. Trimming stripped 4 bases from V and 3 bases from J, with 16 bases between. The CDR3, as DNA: TGCGCCAGCAGCCTTACAGAGGGACACCACACTGAAGCTTTCTTT. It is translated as CASSLTEGHHTEAFF.

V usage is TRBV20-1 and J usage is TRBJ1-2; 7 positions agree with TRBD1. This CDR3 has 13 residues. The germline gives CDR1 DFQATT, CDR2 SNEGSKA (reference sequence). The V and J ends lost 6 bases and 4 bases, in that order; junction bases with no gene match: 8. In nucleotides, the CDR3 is TGCAGTGCCCCAAGGGGGCAGGTCTATGGCTACACCTTC. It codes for CSAPRGQVYGYTF.

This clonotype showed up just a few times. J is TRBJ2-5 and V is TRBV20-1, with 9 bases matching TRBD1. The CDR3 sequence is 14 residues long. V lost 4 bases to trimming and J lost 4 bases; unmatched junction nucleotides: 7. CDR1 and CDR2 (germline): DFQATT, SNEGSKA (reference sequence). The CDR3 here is CSATRTGDRETQYF. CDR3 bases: TGCAGTGCTACGCGGACAGGGGATCGAGAGACCCAGTACTTC.

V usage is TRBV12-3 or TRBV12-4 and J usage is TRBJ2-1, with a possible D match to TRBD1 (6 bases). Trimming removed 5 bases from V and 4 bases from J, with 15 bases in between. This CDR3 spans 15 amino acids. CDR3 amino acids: CASSPHRAGYNEQFF. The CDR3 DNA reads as TGTGCCAGCAGTCCTCACAGGGCTGGGTACAATGAGCAGTTCTTC.

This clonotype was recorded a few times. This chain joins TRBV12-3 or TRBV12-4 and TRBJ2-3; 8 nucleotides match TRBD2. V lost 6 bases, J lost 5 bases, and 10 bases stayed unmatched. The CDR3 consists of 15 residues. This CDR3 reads CASSRRGGSVDTQYF. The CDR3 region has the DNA TGTGCCAGCAGCAGACGGGGGGGCAGTGTAGATACGCAGTATTTT.

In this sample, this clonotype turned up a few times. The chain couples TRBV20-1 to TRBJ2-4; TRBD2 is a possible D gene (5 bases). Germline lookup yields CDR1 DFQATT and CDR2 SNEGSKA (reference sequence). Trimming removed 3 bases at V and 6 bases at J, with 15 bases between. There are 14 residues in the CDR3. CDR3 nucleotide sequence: TGCAGTGCTAGTGGCGGTGAGGGCCTAAACATTCAGTACTTC. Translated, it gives CSASGGEGLNIQYF.

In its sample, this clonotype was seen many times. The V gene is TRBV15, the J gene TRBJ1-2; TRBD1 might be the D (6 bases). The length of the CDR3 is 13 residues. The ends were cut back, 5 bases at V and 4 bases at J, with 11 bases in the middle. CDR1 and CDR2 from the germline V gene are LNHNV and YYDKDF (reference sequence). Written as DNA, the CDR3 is TGTGCCACCAGCCCAGACAGGATCTATGGCTACACCTTC. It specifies CATSPDRIYGYTF.

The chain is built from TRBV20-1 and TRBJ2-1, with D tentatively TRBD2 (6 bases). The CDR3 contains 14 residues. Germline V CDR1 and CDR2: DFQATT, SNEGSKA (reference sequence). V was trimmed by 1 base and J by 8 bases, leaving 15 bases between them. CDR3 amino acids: CSARVEGFLDEQFF. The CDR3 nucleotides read TGCAGTGCTAGAGTGGAGGGGTTTTTGGATGAGCAGTTCTTC.

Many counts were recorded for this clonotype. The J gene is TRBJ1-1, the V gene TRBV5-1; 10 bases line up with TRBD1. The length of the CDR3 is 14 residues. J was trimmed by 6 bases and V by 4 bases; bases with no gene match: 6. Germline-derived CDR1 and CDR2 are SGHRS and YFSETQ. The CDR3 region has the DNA TGCGCCAGCAGCCCAGGGACAGGGGCCCCTGAAGCTTTCTTT. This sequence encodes CASSPGTGAPEAFF.

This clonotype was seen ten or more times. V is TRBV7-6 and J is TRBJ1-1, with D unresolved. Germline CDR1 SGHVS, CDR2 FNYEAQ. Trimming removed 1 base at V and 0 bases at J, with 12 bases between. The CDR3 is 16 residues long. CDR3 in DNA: TGTGCCAGCAGCTTAGAGGCAGGAGGCATGAACACTGAAGCTTTCTTT. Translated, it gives CASSLEAGGMNTEAFF.

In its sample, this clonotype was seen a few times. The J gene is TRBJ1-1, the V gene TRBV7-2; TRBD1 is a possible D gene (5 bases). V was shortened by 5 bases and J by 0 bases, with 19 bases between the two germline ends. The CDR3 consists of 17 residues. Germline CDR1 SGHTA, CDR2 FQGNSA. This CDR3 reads CASSPRKNRYMNTEAFF. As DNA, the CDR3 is TGTGCCAGCAGCCCCCGGAAAAACAGGTACATGAACACTGAAGCTTTCTTT.

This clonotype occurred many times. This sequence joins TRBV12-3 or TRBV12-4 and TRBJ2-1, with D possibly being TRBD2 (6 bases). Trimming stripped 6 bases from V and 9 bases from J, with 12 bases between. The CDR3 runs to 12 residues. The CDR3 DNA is TGTGCCAGCAGCCCTATCGGGGGTGAGCAGTTCTTC. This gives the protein CASSPIGGEQFF.

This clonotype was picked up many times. The CDR3 DNA sequence: TGCAGCGTTGAGCGCGGGAACGGGGAGCTGTTTTTT. Translating gives CSVERGNGELFF. The rearrangement uses TRBV29-1 and TRBJ2-2; D may be TRBD2 (6 bases). The length of the CDR3 is 12 residues. The V gene lost 3 bases and the J gene lost 7 bases, with 9 bases spanning the gap. CDR1 is SQVTM, CDR2 ANQGSEA, per germline.

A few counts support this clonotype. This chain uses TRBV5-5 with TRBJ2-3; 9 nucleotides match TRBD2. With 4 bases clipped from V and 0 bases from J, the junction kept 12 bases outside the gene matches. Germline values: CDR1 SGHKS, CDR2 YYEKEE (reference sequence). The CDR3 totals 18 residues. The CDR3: CASSARVPSGVSTDTQYF. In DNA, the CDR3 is TGTGCCAGCAGCGCCCGTGTTCCTAGCGGGGTTAGCACAGATACGCAGTATTTT.

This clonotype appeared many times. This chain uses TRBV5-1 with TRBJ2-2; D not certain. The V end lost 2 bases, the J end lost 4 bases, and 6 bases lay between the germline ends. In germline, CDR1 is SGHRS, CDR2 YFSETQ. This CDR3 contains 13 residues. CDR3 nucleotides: TGCGCCAGCAGCTTACCTGGCACCGGGGAGCTGTTTTTT. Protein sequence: CASSLPGTGELFF.

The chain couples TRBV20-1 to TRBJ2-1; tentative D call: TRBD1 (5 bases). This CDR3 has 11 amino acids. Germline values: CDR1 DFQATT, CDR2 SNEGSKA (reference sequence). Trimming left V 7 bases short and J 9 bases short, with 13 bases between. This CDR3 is CSGIAGFEQFF. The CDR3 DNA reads TGCAGTGGGATAGCAGGGTTTGAGCAGTTCTTC.

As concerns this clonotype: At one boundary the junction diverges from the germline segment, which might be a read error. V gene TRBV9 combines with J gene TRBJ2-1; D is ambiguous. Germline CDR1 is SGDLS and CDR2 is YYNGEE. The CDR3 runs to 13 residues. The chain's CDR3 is CASSVDGPNERFF. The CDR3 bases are TGTGCCAGCAGCGTAGATGGCCCCAATGAGCGGTTCTTC.